These 8 T cell receptor beta chains share one sample of origin, sequenced in a study of molecular identifiers for immune sequencing clone quantification. One entry per CDR3 protein results from TCRdb running MiXCR on the PCR reads. Among about 630,000 distinct CDR3 sequences listed, roughly 27% were seen once. Source material: naive CD8+ T cells from blood, with Jurkat cell RNA spiked in. Subset in this sample: FACS-sorted CD8+CD4-CCR7+CD45RA+ naive T cells. The receptors come from a human donor in good health. Some libraries in this study had Jurkat cell RNA spiked in.

This clonotype was recorded a few times. V and J are TRBV13 and TRBJ2-7; 9 bases line up with TRBD2. The V gene end was trimmed by 5 bases and the J gene end by 6 bases; junction bases not matched to a gene: 8. Per the germline V gene, CDR1 is PRHDT and CDR2 is FYEKMQ (reference sequence). The CDR3 is 14 amino acids. The CDR3 sequence is CASSLASGVGEQYF. The CDR3 DNA reads as TGTGCCAGCAGCCTCGCTAGCGGGGTAGGCGAGCAGTACTTC.

This clonotype has ten or more counts. The CDR3 DNA reads as TGTGCCAGCAGCTTTCTAGAACTTAATTCACCCCTCCACTTT. Translation: CASSFLELNSPLHF. The chain carries TRBV7-2 and TRBJ1-6; D ambiguous. Germline CDR1 is SGHTA and CDR2 is FQGNSA. The CDR3 is 14 amino acids. Between the trimmed V and J ends, which lost 3 bases and 6 bases, there was a span of 9 bases.

V gene TRBV27 combines with J gene TRBJ1-1; TRBD1 matches 7 bases. Germline V gene data show CDR1 as MNHEY and CDR2 as SMNVEV (reference sequence). The CDR3 contains 15 residues. Trimming removed 3 bases from V and 4 bases from J; junction bases left unmatched: 8. This CDR3 reads CASSFTGALSTEAFF. CDR3 sequence (DNA): TGTGCCAGCAGTTTTACAGGGGCCCTGAGCACTGAAGCTTTCTTT.

On this clonotype: This may be a read error, as it is one base from a much larger clone. V gene TRBV29-1 combines with J gene TRBJ2-7; the match to TRBD1 covers 9 bases. The germline V gene encodes CDR1 SQVTM and CDR2 ANQGSEA. CDR3 length equals 12 residues. V shed 7 bases and J 2 bases; nucleotides not matched to a gene: 3. Written as DNA, the CDR3 is TGCAGCGCCGGGACAGGGCCCTACGAGCAGTACTTC. This sequence encodes CSAGTGPYEQYF.

This clonotype came up many times. This chain links TRBV28 with TRBJ2-3; TRBD2 is a possible D gene (5 bases). Germline values: CDR1 MDHEN, CDR2 SYDVKM. CDR3 size: 17 residues. V shed 4 bases and J shed 4 bases, with 21 bases lying between them. The CDR3 coding sequence is TGTGCCAGCAGTTGGGAGAAGGGAGAGGGCGTCCCAGATACGCAGTATTTT. It yields the protein CASSWEKGEGVPDTQYF.

This clonotype was detected ten times or more. The chain uses TRBV24-1 and TRBJ2-7; D gene unclear. V shed 4 bases and J shed 3 bases, with 3 bases lying between them. Germline-derived CDR1 and CDR2 are KGHDR and SFDVKD. The CDR3 is 11 amino acids. CDR3 bases: TGTGCCACCAGTGACCTCTACGAGCAGTACTTC. Its translation is CATSDLYEQYF.

The chain uses TRBV4-1 and TRBJ2-7; 9 nucleotides agree with TRBD2. Per germline, CDR1 MGHRA and CDR2 YSYEKL. The CDR3 sequence is 17 residues long. V was clipped by 2 bases and J by 4 bases; unmatched bases: 12. The CDR3 reads CASSQSLASGVEYEQYF. The CDR3 DNA sequence: TGCGCCAGCAGCCAAAGTTTGGCTAGCGGGGTGGAGTACGAGCAGTACTTC.

A word on this clonotype: One end of the junction is discordant with germline, which a read error may explain. The rearrangement links TRBV4-3 to TRBJ2-2; 7 bases are a match to TRBD1. The V gene's germline CDR1 is LGHNA and CDR2 YSLEER. This CDR3 has 16 amino acids. CDR3 in amino acids: CASSQLGQWDTVELFF. DNA for the CDR3: TGCGCCAGCAGCCAGCTGGGACAGTGGGACACCGTGGAGCTGTTTTTT.